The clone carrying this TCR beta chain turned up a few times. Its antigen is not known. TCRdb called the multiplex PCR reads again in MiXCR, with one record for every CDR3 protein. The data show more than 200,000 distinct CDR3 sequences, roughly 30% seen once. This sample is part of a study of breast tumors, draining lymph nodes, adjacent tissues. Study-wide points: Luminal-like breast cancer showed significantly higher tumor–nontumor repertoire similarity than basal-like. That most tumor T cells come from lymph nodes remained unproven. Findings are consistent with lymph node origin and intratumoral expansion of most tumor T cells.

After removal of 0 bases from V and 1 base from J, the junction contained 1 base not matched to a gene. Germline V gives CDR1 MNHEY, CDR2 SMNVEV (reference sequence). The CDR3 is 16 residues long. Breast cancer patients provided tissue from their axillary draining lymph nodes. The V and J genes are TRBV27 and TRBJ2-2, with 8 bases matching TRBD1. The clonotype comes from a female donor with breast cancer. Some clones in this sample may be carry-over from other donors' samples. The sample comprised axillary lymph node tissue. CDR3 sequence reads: CASSLSGQGNTGELFF. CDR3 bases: TGTGCCAGCAGTTTATCCGGACAGGGGAACACCGGGGAGCTGTTTTTT.